Below are 21 T cell receptor beta chains sequenced from a single sample in a study of cytomegalovirus exposure and HLA in healthy donors. Researchers ran the PCR with 60 Vbeta and 13 Jbeta primers. TCRdb's table, derived via immunoSEQ multiplex PCR, lists solely in-frame clones and lacks some. The repertoire holds more than 60,000 clones, with 70% to 85% as singletons. The sample consisted of PBMCs. These TCRs come from a woman in her twenties or thirties in good health and CMV-seronegative.

J is TRBJ1-1 and V is TRBV25-1, with D possibly TRBD1 on 5 matching bases. V lost 3 bases to trimming and J lost 4 bases, with 9 bases between them. Germline V gene sequence: CDR1 MGHDK, CDR2 SYGVNS. The CDR3 sequence is 13 residues long. CDR3 sequence (DNA): TGTGCCAGCAGTGAGGGCCAGGGCACTGAAGCTTTCTTT. This encodes CASSEGQGTEAFF.

The rearrangement uses TRBV18 and TRBJ1-1, with D unresolved. CDR3 size: 11 residues. V was shortened by 4 bases and J by 5 bases, with 5 bases between the two germline ends. Germline V gives CDR1 KGHSH, CDR2 LQKENI. CDR3 bases: TGTGCCAGCTCACGACTAACTGAAGCTTTCTTT. Protein sequence: CASSRLTEAFF.

This chain connects TRBV4-3 to TRBJ1-5; no reliable D call. The CDR3 has 15 amino acids. In germline, CDR1 is LGHNA, CDR2 YSLEER. The V and J ends lost 4 bases and 0 bases respectively, with 10 bases between them. CDR3 sequence reads: CASSLRVASNQPQHF. Here the CDR3 DNA reads TGCGCCAGCAGCCTGAGGGTTGCTAGCAATCAGCCCCAGCATTTT.

V usage is TRBV9 and J usage is TRBJ1-3; possibly TRBD1 for D (6 bases). CDR3 length: 17 amino acids. With 0 bases removed from V and 4 bases from J, the gap between germline ends came to 17 bases. Germline V lookup: CDR1 SGDLS, CDR2 YYNGEE. This CDR3 is CASSVGSLGRGGNTIYF. CDR3 nucleotides: TGTGCCAGCAGCGTAGGATCACTCGGGAGGGGGGGAAACACCATATATTTT.

This sequence joins TRBV19 and TRBJ2-3, with D perhaps TRBD2 (6 bases). V was pared by 8 bases and J by 5 bases, with 11 bases between. The CDR3 extends over 12 amino acids. CDR1 and CDR2 from the germline V gene are LNHDA and SQIVND (reference sequence). DNA of the CDR3: TGTGCCAGTGTAGACGGGAGAGATACGCAGTATTTT. It specifies CASVDGRDTQYF.

This clone was observed a few times. This rearrangement joins TRBV9 to TRBJ2-2, with 13 bases lining up with TRBD2. V lost 3 bases and J lost 2; bases outside the gene matches: 7. The germline V gene encodes CDR1 SGDLS and CDR2 YYNGEE. CDR3 length: 18 amino acids. Here the CDR3 reads CASSAPTSGGANTGELFF. As DNA, the CDR3 is TGTGCCAGCAGCGCCCCAACTAGCGGGGGGGCCAACACCGGGGAGCTGTTTTTT.

V and J are TRBV9 and TRBJ1-1; a possible D gene is TRBD1 (6 bases). In germline, CDR1 is SGDLS, CDR2 YYNGEE. Trimming took off 3 bases at V and 5 bases at J, with 17 bases between the two ends. The CDR3 spans 15 residues. The CDR3 loop reads CASSAGASPVTEAFF. DNA for the CDR3: TGTGCCAGCAGCGCAGGGGCCTCTCCCGTGACTGAAGCTTTCTTT.

The chain has TRBV7-2 and TRBJ1-2, with D possibly TRBD1 on 5 matching bases. The germline V gene encodes CDR1 SGHTA and CDR2 FQGNSA. The CDR3 runs 13 residues. Trimming took off 1 base at V and 2 bases at J, with 5 bases between the two ends. The chain's CDR3 is CASSLGQNYGYTF. CDR3 DNA: TGTGCCAGCAGCTTAGGACAGAACTATGGCTACACCTTC.

This rearrangement joins TRBV10-1 to TRBJ1-1; maybe TRBD1 (5 bases). The CDR3 sequence is 15 residues long. V was clipped by 0 bases and J by 3 bases, with 11 bases between them. Germline CDR1 WNHNN, CDR2 SYGVQD (reference sequence). DNA of the CDR3: TGCGCCAGCAGTGAGTCGGAAGGGGTTGACACTGAAGCTTTCTTT. Translated: CASSESEGVDTEAFF.

The gene calls are TRBV7-2 and TRBJ1-5; no reliable D call. Germline assignment: CDR1 SGHTA and CDR2 FQGNSA. The CDR3 totals 14 residues. The V end lost 1 base, the J end lost 1 base, and 5 bases lay between the germline ends. The CDR3 nucleotides are TGTGCCAGCAGCTTAGAGCTGAGCAATCAGCCCCAGCATTTT. Translated: CASSLELSNQPQHF.

A remark on this clone: Other DNA sequences in this specimen translate into the identical CDR3. This sequence joins TRBV9 and TRBJ1-5; 8 bases align to TRBD1. Germline-derived CDR1 and CDR2 are SGDLS and YYNGEE. The CDR3 covers 15 residues. The V segment lost 1 base and the J segment 4 bases; nucleotides outside the gene matches: 4. The CDR3 DNA sequence: TGTGCCAGCAGCGTATCATGGACAGGGAATCAGCCCCAGCATTTT. Translation: CASSVSWTGNQPQHF.

The rearrangement uses TRBV5-4 and TRBJ1-1, with unresolved D. The germline V gene encodes CDR1 SGHNT and CDR2 YYREEE (reference sequence). V shed 1 base and J shed 5 bases, with 9 bases lying between them. This CDR3 is 13 amino acids long. CDR3 nucleotide sequence: TGTGCCAGCAGCTTGAGCAGCGAGACTGAAGCTTTCTTT. Its translation: CASSLSSETEAFF.

V is TRBV6-5 and J is TRBJ1-2; 11 nucleotides agree with TRBD1. Germline V gives CDR1 MNHEY, CDR2 SVGAGI. CDR3 length: 15 amino acids. The V gene end was trimmed by 2 bases and the J gene end by 4 bases; junction bases not matched to a gene: 3. The CDR3 reads CASSYRTGGIYGYTF. The CDR3 coding sequence is TGTGCCAGCAGTTACAGGACAGGGGGCATCTATGGCTACACCTTC.

This clone turned up a few times. The gene calls are TRBV6-6 and TRBJ1-4, with D possibly being TRBD1 (6 bases). The length of the CDR3 is 14 residues. CDR1 and CDR2 from the germline V gene are MNHNY and SVGAGI (reference sequence). Deletions cut 6 bases from V and 8 bases from J, with 16 bases between. The CDR3 DNA reads TGTGCCAGCAGCCAAAATACAGGGAACGAAAAACTGTTTTTT. This gives the protein CASSQNTGNEKLFF.

The chain has TRBV10-3 and TRBJ1-2; D call uncertain. From germline, CDR1 is ENHRY and CDR2 SYGVKD. The CDR3 extends over 13 amino acids. V lost 6 bases and J lost 7, with 15 bases in between. The CDR3 coding sequence is TGTGCCATCAGCGCGAGTGGGCTGGGTGGCTACACCTTC. This sequence encodes CAISASGLGGYTF.

The gene calls are TRBV19 and TRBJ1-5; possible D gene TRBD1, 6 bases. With 0 bases removed from V and 1 base from J, the gap between germline ends came to 10 bases. CDR3 length equals 16 residues. Germline V gives CDR1 LNHDA, CDR2 SQIVND (reference sequence). The DNA of the CDR3 is TGTGCCAGTAGTATAGAGGGGCAGGGGAGCAATCAGCCCCAGCATTTT. Protein: CASSIEGQGSNQPQHF.

This rearrangement joins TRBV19 to TRBJ1-5, with D tentatively TRBD1 (6 bases). The CDR3 is made up of 15 amino acids. The V gene lost 3 bases and the J gene lost 6 bases, with 15 bases spanning the gap. The germline V gene has CDR1 LNHDA and CDR2 SQIVND (reference sequence). The CDR3 loop is CASSIVAGEFQPQHF. The CDR3 DNA follows: TGTGCCAGTAGTATTGTGGCAGGGGAATTTCAGCCCCAGCATTTT.

The V and J genes are TRBV7-9 and TRBJ1-2, with 7 positions matching TRBD1. CDR3 length: 15 amino acids. Germline CDR1 reads SEHNR; CDR2 reads FQNEAQ (reference sequence). Trimming removed 1 base from V and 3 bases from J; junction bases left unmatched: 5. This chain's CDR3 is CASSLGGRGDYGYTF. For the CDR3, the DNA is TGTGCCAGCAGCTTAGGGGGCAGGGGGGACTATGGCTACACCTTC.

The J gene is TRBJ2-7, the V gene TRBV6-4, with TRBD1 identical over 11 bases. The V and J ends lost 7 bases and 3 bases, in that order; junction bases with no gene match: 8. CDR1 MRHNA and CDR2 SNTAGT come from the germline V gene. There are 15 residues in the CDR3. In nucleotides, the CDR3 is TGTGCCAGCACCGAGGGACAGGGGGATAGCTACGAGCAGTACGTC. It codes for CASTEGQGDSYEQYV.

This chain connects TRBV18 to TRBJ2-5; 8 bases align to TRBD1. Matching the DNA end better, TRBJ2-7 makes the J call doubtful. Germline V gives CDR1 KGHSH, CDR2 LQKENI. The CDR3 has 15 residues. In DNA form, the CDR3 reads TGTGCCAGCTCACCACCGGGCAGGGGGCTGCACGAGCAGTACTTC. Translation: CASSPPGRGLHEQYF.

The chain links TRBV6-1 to TRBJ2-7; D is unresolved. Deletions cut 3 bases from V and 0 bases from J, with 15 bases between. Germline values: CDR1 MNHNS, CDR2 SASEGT. The CDR3 length is 16 residues. In DNA, the CDR3 is TGTGCCAGCAGTGACCCCAGAGAGGCACGCTCCTACGAGCAGTACGTC. As protein: CASSDPREARSYEQYV.